A single T cell receptor (beta chain) is shown here with its context. Ten or more counts support this clonotype. Which antigen it targets is not known. Within one base of it there is no much larger clone, and no base qualities were kept. This record belongs to a study of spatial heterogeneity in lung cancer (dated by TCRdb to the late 2010s). Some background on the complete study: Beta-chain transcripts were consistently detected in greater numbers than alpha-chain transcripts, which likely reflects a higher abundance of beta-chain transcripts. TCR repertoire features were related to nonsynonymous mutation counts determined by whole-exome sequencing of tumor tissue. The study quantitatively compared TCR alpha and beta repertoires across multiple tumor regions, matched nontumor lung and blood in non-small cell lung cancer. In the raw uncorrected reads, each unique combination of TCR and UMI appeared more than ten times on average. Both alpha and beta chains were TCR-sequenced in around 230 tumor regions, 64 matched nontumor lung samples and around 54 PBMC samples obtained at surgery. General conclusions and limits of the study: Ubiquitous expanded tumor TCRs showed up in blood more often at tumor resection than at routine follow-up. Confirming at a functional level the hypothesis that regional TCRs recognize regional mutations was considered to require additional single-cell paired TCR alpha and beta sequencing.

To prepare the library, 5' RACE was applied. Data came from a NextSeq 500. The TCR library protocol attached a unique molecular identifier to each TCR cDNA molecule to allow correction of PCR and sequencing errors. Concerning the study's data processing: Decombinator tools were used for TCR identification, UMI-based error correction and CDR3 extraction. Expanded TCRs were defined as those above a frequency of 2 per 1,000, corresponding to the top 1% of the tumor frequency distribution. Renyi diversity was calculated using the R vegan package after each repertoire was subsampled 100 times to 5,000 TCRs. CDR3 similarity networks were built from amino acid triplet string-kernel similarity, with CDR3s being connected when pairwise similarity was above 0.82. TCRdb trimmed public reads at Q25 via fastp, called clones via MiXCR and kept in-frame beta chains. Each entry merges the rows of one CDR3 protein and shows their most common DNA and genes. TCRdb's processing, not the study's, gives the V and J calls here. Recorded for this sample are 9,000 to 13,000 distinct CDR3 sequences; roughly 25% of them occurred a single time. The top ten clonotypes cover 30% to 40% of the sample.

The germline V gene supplies CDR1 SQVTM and CDR2 ANQGSEA. The CDR3 runs 15 residues from the cysteine to the phenylalanine. The CDR3 DNA has 45 bases and is translated from base 1. The junction shows trimming of 7 bases on V and 8 bases on J, plus 23 bases between the germline ends. The time point label of this sample denotes: sample taken at primary tumor resection. TCR sequencing used whole RNA extracted from tumor and nontumor lung tissue, or from cryopreserved PBMC samples, without cell sorting. Donors were over 60 patients with early-stage, untreated non-small cell lung cancer from the lung TRACERx cohort. Patients were selected for TCR sequencing only if sufficient RNA was available from at least two tumor regions.

Here the sequenced sample was PBMCs, taken at surgery. This TCR derives from a female donor with early-stage non-small cell lung cancer. The chain joins TRBV29-1 to TRBJ1-4; no confident D gene assignment can be made. The CDR3 here reads CSAQAVAGPAEKLFF. The DNA sequence is TGCAGCGCCCAAGCTGTGGCCGGACCGGCGGAAAAACTGTTTTTT.